The entry below gives a single T cell receptor (beta chain) sequence along with its context. Germline V gene data show CDR1 as SGHVS and CDR2 as FNYEAQ. With 4 bases removed from V and 7 bases from J, the gap between germline ends came to 13 bases. This CDR3 comprises 14 residues. This specimen belongs to a study of T cells in localized non-small cell lung cancer. The protocol was immunoSEQ multiplex PCR, while the TCRdb copy is restricted to in-frame clones and leaves out a portion. The sample lists about 53,000 clones, 80% to 85% occurring once. Material: peripheral blood mononuclear cells, obtained before any cancer treatment. The receptor's source is a man aged 35-75 years with stage III lung adenocarcinoma. This chain connects TRBV7-6 to TRBJ2-2, with D maybe TRBD1 (6 bases). This chain's CDR3 is CASSSMQGFGELFF. For the CDR3, the DNA is TGTGCCAGCAGCTCCATGCAGGGGTTCGGGGAGCTGTTTTTT.